The next 17 T cell receptor beta chains were all read from a single sample in a study of long-term antiretroviral therapy in people with HIV. Survey level was the resolution at which the v3.0 immunoSEQ assay ran. Repertoires were generated with immunoSEQ multiplex PCR, while TCRdb's copy carries only in-frame clones and drops some. The repertoire holds some 40,000 clones, with approximately 85% as singletons. The material sequenced was unsorted PBMCs, taken 3.1 years after starting antiretroviral therapy. The receptor set was obtained from a woman between 50 and 59 years old with HIV.

This chain connects TRBV6-1 to TRBJ2-3; 10 nucleotides agree with TRBD1. V shed 3 bases and J 5 bases; nucleotides not matched to a gene: 5. This CDR3 has 15 amino acids. Germline assignment: CDR1 MNHNS and CDR2 SASEGT. CDR3 in amino acids: CASSDRDRGLDTQYF. The CDR3, as DNA: TGTGCCAGCAGTGACCGGGACAGGGGATTAGATACGCAGTATTTT.

This rearrangement joins TRBV29-1 to TRBJ1-2; D ambiguous. The V gene lost 5 bases and the J gene lost 2 bases, with 9 bases spanning the gap. This CDR3 is 12 amino acids long. Germline CDR1 and CDR2: SQVTM and ANQGSEA. CDR3 coding DNA: TGCAGCGTTTATCGTCGGAACTATGGCTACACCTTC. Its protein product is CSVYRRNYGYTF.

The chain carries TRBV5-6 and TRBJ2-6, with 8 bases identical to TRBD1. The germline V gene has CDR1 SGHDT and CDR2 YYEEEE. V shed 3 bases and J 0 bases; nucleotides not matched to a gene: 11. The CDR3 spans 19 residues. CDR3: CASSYRRDRFDSGANVLTF. CDR3 nucleotide sequence: TGTGCCAGCAGCTATCGCCGGGACAGGTTCGACTCTGGGGCCAACGTCCTGACTTTC.

The genes are TRBV5-4 and TRBJ1-4; D is undetermined. The CDR3 extends over 14 amino acids. The germline V gene encodes CDR1 SGHNT and CDR2 YYREEE (reference sequence). V was cut by 1 base and J by 5 bases, with 9 bases left in between. CDR3 bases: TGTGCCAGCAGCTTGTCAGTGGGGAATGAAAAACTGTTTTTT. The encoded protein is CASSLSVGNEKLFF.

This rearrangement joins TRBV7-9 to TRBJ1-4; no clear D gene. Germline V gene data show CDR1 as SEHNR and CDR2 as FQNEAQ (reference sequence). The CDR3 totals 14 residues. Between the trimmed V and J ends, which lost 3 bases and 6 bases, there was a span of 11 bases. CDR3: CASSFSLIDEKLFF. The CDR3 DNA sequence: TGTGCCAGCAGCTTTAGCCTTATCGATGAAAAACTGTTTTTT.

The gene calls are TRBV11-2 and TRBJ1-1; D unresolved. The germline gives CDR1 SGHAT, CDR2 FQNNGV. V was pared by 5 bases and J by 0 bases, with 13 bases between. This CDR3 contains 15 residues. CDR3 loop: CASSRNQYVNTEAFF. CDR3 nucleotides: TGTGCCAGCAGCCGAAACCAGTACGTGAACACTGAAGCTTTCTTT.

This chain joins TRBV7-9 and TRBJ2-5; 10 bases line up with TRBD2. Looked up from germline, CDR1 is SEHNR and CDR2 is FQNEAQ (reference sequence). The trim removed 5 bases at V and 5 bases at J, leaving 8 bases unmatched. The CDR3 is made up of 15 amino acids. The CDR3 DNA is TGTGCCAGCAGCATTCCTAGCGGGGGACCGGAGACCCAGTACTTC. It is translated as CASSIPSGGPETQYF.

The V gene is TRBV5-1, the J gene TRBJ2-7; D may correspond to TRBD1 or TRBD2 (5 bases each). CDR3 size: 15 residues. V was shortened by 7 bases and J by 2 bases, with 19 bases between the two germline ends. The V gene's germline CDR1 is SGHRS and CDR2 YFSETQ. The CDR3 here is CASRGFGTQTYEQYF. In DNA, the CDR3 is TGCGCCAGCCGTGGATTCGGGACCCAAACCTACGAGCAGTACTTC.

The CDR3 nucleotides are TGTGCCAGCAGCAGCAACAGGGTGTGGGCTTTCTTT. Encoded protein: CASSSNRVWAFF. The V and J genes are TRBV2 and TRBJ1-1; maybe TRBD1 (6 bases). Germline CDR1 and CDR2: SNHLY and FYNNEI. CDR3 length: 12 residues. V gave up 6 bases and J gave up 11 bases, with 16 bases separating them. The full variable domain, rest sourced from reference TRBV2 and TRBJ1-1, is EPEVTQTPSHQVTQMGQEVILRCVPISNHLYFYWYRQILGQKVEFLVSFYNNEISEKSEIFDDQFSVERPDGSNFTLKIRSTKLEDSAMYFCASSSNRVWAFFGQGTRLTVV.

This rearrangement joins TRBV4-2 to TRBJ2-7; 14 positions match TRBD2. The CDR3 loop spans 16 amino acids. V trimming: 3 bases; J trimming: 2 bases; junction bases outside the gene matches: 3. Germline CDR1 reads LGHNA; CDR2 reads YNFKEQ. The DNA of the CDR3 is TGTGCCAGCAGCCAGGGGACTAGCGGGGGAGCCTACGAGCAGTACTTC. Amino acid sequence: CASSQGTSGGAYEQYF.

CDR3 bases: TGTGCCAGCAGTGGGGGACTAGTCCAAGAGACCCAGTACTTC. It specifies CASSGGLVQETQYF. The chain has TRBV2 and TRBJ2-5, with 8 bases identical to TRBD2. Trimming at V came to 4 bases and at J to 1 base, leaving 2 bases not matched to a gene. Germline-derived CDR1 and CDR2 are SNHLY and FYNNEI. The length of the CDR3 is 14 residues.

This clone was observed a single time. This chain uses TRBV5-6 with TRBJ2-7, with 12 bases fitting TRBD2. The trim removed 2 bases at V and 5 bases at J, leaving 11 bases unmatched. The germline CDR1 and CDR2 sequences are SGHDT and YYEEEE. This CDR3 comprises 17 residues. As DNA, the CDR3 is TGTGCCAGCAGCTTTCTAGCGGGGGGGTACTCCAGGCACGAGCAGTACTTC. It is translated as CASSFLAGGYSRHEQYF.

J is TRBJ1-4 and V is TRBV9; TRBD1 might be the D (6 bases). The CDR3 runs 15 residues. Deletions cut 3 bases from V and 6 bases from J, with 15 bases between. Germline loops: CDR1 SGDLS, CDR2 YYNGEE. The chain's CDR3 is CASSGLGTLDEKLFF. DNA for the CDR3: TGTGCCAGCAGCGGACTCGGGACACTTGATGAAAAACTGTTTTTT. Full variable domain (remainder filled in from reference TRBV9 and TRBJ1-4): DSGVTQTPKHLITATGQRVTLRCSPRSGDLSVYWYQQSLDQGLQFLIQYYNGEERAKGNILERFSAQQFPDLHSELNLSSLELGDSALYFCASSGLGTLDEKLFFGSGTQLSVL.

The genes are TRBV29-1 and TRBJ2-3, with D perhaps matching TRBD1 (5 bases). V shed 3 bases and J shed 2 bases, with 15 bases lying between them. CDR1 is SQVTM, CDR2 ANQGSEA, per germline. The CDR3 runs to 15 residues. In DNA, the CDR3 is TGCAGCGTTGACCTACTTGGTGGGGCCACAGATACGCAGTATTTT. Its translation is CSVDLLGGATDTQYF.

CDR3 region: CASSLGSSGYTQYF. CDR3 nucleotides: TGTGCCAGCAGCTTAGGGAGCAGCGGTTATACGCAGTATTTT. The V call is TRBV7-8, the J call TRBJ2-3, with D possibly TRBD2 on 5 matching bases. CDR1 is SGHVS and CDR2 is FQNEAQ in the germline V gene. V was shortened by 1 base and J by 7 bases, with 12 bases between the two germline ends. The CDR3 has 14 amino acids.

The V gene is TRBV27, the J gene TRBJ1-1, with D hard to call. V gave up 0 bases and J gave up 6 bases, with 11 bases separating them. Germline CDR1 is MNHEY and CDR2 is SMNVEV (reference sequence). This CDR3 region has 14 residues. The CDR3 here is CASSLSGRAPEAFF. Written as DNA, the CDR3 is TGTGCCAGCAGTTTATCGGGAAGGGCCCCTGAAGCTTTCTTT.

The chain has TRBV2 and TRBJ1-1; D not certain. This CDR3 contains 11 residues. Trimming removed 5 bases from V and 8 bases from J, with 9 bases in between. In germline, CDR1 is SNHLY, CDR2 FYNNEI. Here the CDR3 reads CASSLGYEAFF. CDR3 in DNA: TGTGCCAGCAGTTTAGGGTACGAAGCTTTCTTT. Full variable domain (rest looked up from reference TRBV2 and TRBJ1-1): EPEVTQTPSHQVTQMGQEVILRCVPISNHLYFYWYRQILGQKVEFLVSFYNNEISEKSEIFDDQFSVERPDGSNFTLKIRSTKLEDSAMYFCASSLGYEAFFGQGTRLTVV.